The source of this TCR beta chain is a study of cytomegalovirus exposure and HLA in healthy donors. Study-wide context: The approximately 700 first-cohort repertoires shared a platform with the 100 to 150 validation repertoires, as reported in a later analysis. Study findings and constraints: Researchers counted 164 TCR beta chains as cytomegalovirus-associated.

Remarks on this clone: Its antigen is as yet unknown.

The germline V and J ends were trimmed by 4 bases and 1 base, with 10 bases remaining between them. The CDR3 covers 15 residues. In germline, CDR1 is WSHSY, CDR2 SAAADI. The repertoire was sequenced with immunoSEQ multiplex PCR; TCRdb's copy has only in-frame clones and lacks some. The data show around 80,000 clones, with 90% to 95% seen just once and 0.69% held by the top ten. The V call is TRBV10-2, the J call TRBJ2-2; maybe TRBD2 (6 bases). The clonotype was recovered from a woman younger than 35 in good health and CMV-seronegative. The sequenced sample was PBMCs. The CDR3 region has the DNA TGCGCCAGCAGTGCCACTAGCCGGAACACCGGGGAGCTGTTTTTT. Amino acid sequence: CASSATSRNTGELFF.